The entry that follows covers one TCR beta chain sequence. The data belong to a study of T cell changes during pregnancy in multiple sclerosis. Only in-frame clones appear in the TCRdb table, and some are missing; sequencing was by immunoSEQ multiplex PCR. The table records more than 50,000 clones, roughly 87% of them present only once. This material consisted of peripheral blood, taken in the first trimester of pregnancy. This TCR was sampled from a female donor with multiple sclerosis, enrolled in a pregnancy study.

The CDR3 nucleotides read TGCGCCAGCAGCTTGGGAGATATCTACGAGCAGTACTTC. This translates into CASSLGDIYEQYF. The chain has TRBV5-1 and TRBJ2-7; D not certain. V lost 0 bases, J lost 3 bases, and 7 bases lay in between. CDR1 is SGHRS, CDR2 YFSETQ, per germline. The CDR3 sequence is 13 residues long.